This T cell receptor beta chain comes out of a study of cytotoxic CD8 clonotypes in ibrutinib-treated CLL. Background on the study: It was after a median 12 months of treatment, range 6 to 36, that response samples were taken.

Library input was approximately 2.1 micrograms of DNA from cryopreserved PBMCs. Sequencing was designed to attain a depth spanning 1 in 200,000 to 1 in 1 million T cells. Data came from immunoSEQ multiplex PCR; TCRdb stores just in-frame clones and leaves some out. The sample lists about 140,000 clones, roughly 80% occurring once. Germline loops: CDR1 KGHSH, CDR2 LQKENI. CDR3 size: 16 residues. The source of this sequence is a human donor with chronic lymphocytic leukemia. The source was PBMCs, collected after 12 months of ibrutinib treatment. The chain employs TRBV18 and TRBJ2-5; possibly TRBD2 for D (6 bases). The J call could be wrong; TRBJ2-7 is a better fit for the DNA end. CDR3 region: CASSPPMEGSGYEQYF. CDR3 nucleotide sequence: TGTGCCAGCTCACCACCGATGGAGGGGTCGGGCTACGAGCAGTACTTC.